This passage covers 30 T cell receptor beta chains from one sample sequenced in a study of OX40 agonist ivuxolimab in advanced cancers. TCRdb's copy holds only in-frame clones and misses some; the assay was immunoSEQ multiplex PCR. This table holds 60,000 to 70,000 clones, 82% found once. Source: CD4+ or CD8+ T cells sorted from blood, taken in a trial of the OX40 agonist ivuxolimab. All receptors derive from an adult with an advanced solid tumor such as melanoma, head and neck, liver or kidney cancer.

The CDR3 is CASSQGADTQYF. The CDR3 bases are TGTGCCAGCAGCCAAGGGGCAGATACGCAGTATTTT. The genes are TRBV7-2 and TRBJ2-3, with D maybe TRBD1 (5 bases). V lost 5 bases and J 4 bases, leaving 7 bases between the germline ends. The CDR3 totals 12 residues. CDR1 and CDR2 (germline): SGHTA, FQGNSA.

The J gene is TRBJ2-1, the V gene TRBV5-5; 7 positions match TRBD2. Losses at the gene ends were 0 bases for V and 4 bases for J; bases not matched to a gene: 7. Germline lookup yields CDR1 SGHKS and CDR2 YYEKEE (reference sequence). The CDR3 extends over 16 amino acids. CDR3 region: CASSLAGLAEYNEQFF. The CDR3 nucleotides are TGTGCCAGCAGCTTGGCCGGGCTAGCGGAATACAATGAGCAGTTCTTC.

This chain links TRBV5-5 with TRBJ1-5, with D possibly TRBD1 on 5 matching bases. Germline lookup yields CDR1 SGHKS and CDR2 YYEKEE (reference sequence). The V gene lost 0 bases and the J gene lost 0 bases, with 7 bases spanning the gap. This CDR3 spans 15 amino acids. CDR3 DNA sequence: TGTGCCAGCAGCTTGGAGGGGAATAGCAATCAGCCCCAGCATTTT. Its translation: CASSLEGNSNQPQHF. The variable domain in full, with the rest retrieved from reference TRBV5-5 and TRBJ1-5, is DAGVTQSPTHLIKTRGQQVTLRCSPISGHKSVSWYQQVLGQGPQFIFQYYEKEERGRGNFPDRFSARQFPNYSSELNVNALLLGDSALYLCASSLEGNSNQPQHFGDGTRLSIL.

This chain links TRBV6-5 with TRBJ2-2, with D uncertain. The CDR3 consists of 15 residues. Looked up from germline, CDR1 is MNHEY and CDR2 is SVGAGI. V lost 2 bases, J lost 1 base, and 8 bases lay in between. CDR3 protein: CASSYGSENTGELFF. DNA for the CDR3: TGTGCCAGCAGTTACGGGTCAGAGAACACCGGGGAGCTGTTTTTT.

This clone was counted once. The chain carries TRBV4-1 and TRBJ2-7, with 9 bases identical to TRBD1. CDR1 and CDR2 (germline): MGHRA, YSYEKL. This CDR3 comprises 15 residues. J was trimmed by 3 bases and V by 2 bases; bases with no gene match: 5. The CDR3 reads CASSQKPGQGYEQYF. CDR3 DNA sequence: TGCGCCAGCAGCCAAAAACCGGGACAGGGCTACGAGCAGTACTTC.

V usage is TRBV10-3 and J usage is TRBJ2-4, with D possibly TRBD2 on 6 matching bases. The V and J ends lost 11 bases and 5 bases respectively, with 13 bases between them. Germline CDR1 is ENHRY and CDR2 is SYGVKD. This CDR3 region has 12 residues. CDR3 sequence reads: CAAGTGENIQYF. The CDR3 DNA reads as TGTGCCGCAGGGACGGGGGAAAACATTCAGTACTTC.

The V and J genes are TRBV7-2 and TRBJ1-2; 8 nucleotides line up with TRBD1. The germline gives CDR1 SGHTA, CDR2 FQGNSA. V shed 4 bases and J 6 bases; nucleotides not matched to a gene: 4. The CDR3 has 13 residues. CDR3 nucleotide sequence: TGTGCCAGCAGCTCACTGACAGGGGATGGCTACACCTTC. This codes for CASSSLTGDGYTF.

The chain links TRBV6-6 to TRBJ1-5; a weak D match, TRBD1 (5 bases). CDR3 length: 14 residues. In germline, CDR1 is MNHNY, CDR2 SVGAGI (reference sequence). Trimming left V 2 bases short and J 4 bases short, with 9 bases between. The CDR3 sequence is CASSYGDLNQPQHF. The CDR3 nucleotides are TGTGCCAGCAGTTACGGGGACCTTAATCAGCCCCAGCATTTT.

V is TRBV6-5 and J is TRBJ1-1; TRBD1 might be the D (6 bases). Germline V gives CDR1 MNHEY, CDR2 SVGAGI. The CDR3 sequence is 15 residues long. The germline V and J ends were trimmed by 2 bases and 2 bases, with 12 bases remaining between them. CDR3 coding DNA: TGTGCCAGCAGTTACGGAGGCAGGGGAAACACTGAAGCTTTCTTT. Translation: CASSYGGRGNTEAFF.

The CDR3 spells CASSFYAANYEQYF. The DNA of the CDR3 is TGTGCCAGCAGTTTTTACGCAGCTAACTACGAGCAGTACTTC. The rearrangement links TRBV27 to TRBJ2-7, with D uncertain. Germline V gene data show CDR1 as MNHEY and CDR2 as SMNVEV (reference sequence). The CDR3 covers 14 residues. V lost 3 bases and J 3 bases, leaving 12 bases between the germline ends.

This clone was recorded once. The rearrangement uses TRBV7-9 and TRBJ1-1; D gene ambiguous. V was clipped by 1 base and J by 8 bases, with 11 bases between them. The CDR3 totals 13 residues. Germline loops: CDR1 SEHNR, CDR2 FQNEAQ (reference sequence). The CDR3: CASSLGGQREAFF. The CDR3 bases are TGTGCCAGCAGCTTAGGTGGGCAGCGAGAAGCTTTCTTT.

J is TRBJ2-2 and V is TRBV2; D unresolved. CDR1 and CDR2 from the germline V gene are SNHLY and FYNNEI. V dropped 2 bases and J dropped 4 bases, with 11 bases sitting between them. The CDR3 is 15 residues long. The CDR3 spells CASSELVWSTGELFF. CDR3 DNA: TGTGCCAGCAGTGAACTAGTGTGGAGCACCGGGGAGCTGTTTTTT. Full variable domain (rest looked up from reference TRBV2 and TRBJ2-2): EPEVTQTPSHQVTQMGQEVILRCVPISNHLYFYWYRQILGQKVEFLVSFYNNEISEKSEIFDDQFSVERPDGSNFTLKIRSTKLEDSAMYFCASSELVWSTGELFFGEGSRLTVL.

The chain recombines TRBV18 with TRBJ2-7; the D gene is possibly TRBD2 (6 bases). Looked up from germline, CDR1 is KGHSH and CDR2 is LQKENI. V lost 4 bases, J lost 4 bases, and 14 bases lay in between. This CDR3 has 14 residues. The CDR3 loop is CASSLEEGRYEQYV. CDR3 DNA sequence: TGTGCCAGCTCACTTGAGGAGGGAAGATACGAGCAGTACGTC.

This chain connects TRBV5-6 to TRBJ1-4, with D tentatively TRBD1 (6 bases). The CDR3 runs to 14 residues. Between the trimmed V and J ends, which lost 3 bases and 4 bases, there was a span of 10 bases. Germline V gene lookup returns CDR1 SGHDT and CDR2 YYEEEE. This CDR3 is CASSSQGLNEKLFF. The CDR3, as DNA: TGTGCCAGCAGCTCGCAGGGGCTTAATGAAAAACTGTTTTTT. The whole variable domain, remainder taken from reference TRBV5-6 and TRBJ1-4, is DAGVTQSPTHLIKTRGQQVTLRCSPKSGHDTVSWYQQALGQGPQFIFQYYEEEERQRGNFPDRFSGHQFPNYSSELNVNALLLGDSALYLCASSSQGLNEKLFFGSGTQLSVL.

The V gene is TRBV28, the J gene TRBJ2-3, with a weak D call TRBD1 (5 bases). The CDR3 is made up of 16 amino acids. Germline-derived CDR1 and CDR2 are MDHEN and SYDVKM. Trimming took 5 bases from V and 0 from J, leaving 15 bases between them. This chain's CDR3 is CASSMAGQSSTDTQYF. Here the CDR3 DNA reads TGTGCCAGCAGTATGGCAGGGCAAAGTAGCACAGATACGCAGTATTTT.

This clone was seen a few times. J is TRBJ2-5 and V is TRBV28; TRBD1 matches at 7 bases. Trimming at V came to 2 bases and at J to 5 bases, leaving 5 bases not matched to a gene. The CDR3 totals 14 residues. Looked up from germline, CDR1 is MDHEN and CDR2 is SYDVKM. Written as DNA, the CDR3 is TGTGCCAGCAGTTTAGACAGGGTCCGGGAGACCCAGTACTTC. Encoded protein: CASSLDRVRETQYF. Full variable domain (outside the CDR3, taken from reference TRBV28 and TRBJ2-5): DVKVTQSSRYLVKRTGEKVFLECVQDMDHENMFWYRQDPGLGLRLIYFSYDVKMKEKGDIPEGYSVSREKKERFSLILESASTNQTSMYLCASSLDRVRETQYFGPGTRLLVL.

As for this clone: The sample contains more than one DNA sequence encoding this CDR3. The V call is TRBV7-9, the J call TRBJ1-2; 9 positions agree with TRBD1. The germline CDR1 and CDR2 sequences are SEHNR and FQNEAQ (reference sequence). The CDR3 has 14 amino acids. V lost 3 bases to trimming and J lost 7 bases; unmatched junction nucleotides: 6. CDR3 sequence reads: CASSLGDRVGGYTF. CDR3 DNA sequence: TGTGCCAGCAGCTTGGGGGACAGGGTTGGTGGCTACACCTTC.

The chain joins TRBV5-1 to TRBJ2-7, with D uncertain. Germline CDR1 reads SGHRS; CDR2 reads YFSETQ. V was cut by 0 bases and J by 0 bases, with 7 bases left in between. The CDR3 spans 14 residues. The CDR3 coding sequence is TGCGCCAGCAGCTTGGACCTACGCTCCTACGAGCAGTACTTC. Its translation: CASSLDLRSYEQYF.

The chain couples TRBV19 to TRBJ2-3; 8 nucleotides match TRBD1. This CDR3 contains 16 residues. Germline V gives CDR1 LNHDA, CDR2 SQIVND (reference sequence). The junction had 10 bases not matched to a gene; V was cut back by 7 bases and J by 1 base. CDR3 nucleotide sequence: TGTGCCAGTACCACGAAAACAGGGGGACGCACAGATACGCAGTATTTT. It is translated as CASTTKTGGRTDTQYF.

The rearrangement uses TRBV7-8 and TRBJ2-1; TRBD1 matches 9 bases. J was trimmed by 5 bases and V by 5 bases; bases with no gene match: 7. This CDR3 spans 15 amino acids. Germline V gives CDR1 SGHVS, CDR2 FQNEAQ. In nucleotides, the CDR3 is TGTGCCAGCAGCCACGGGGACAGGGACCACAATGAGCAGTTCTTC. Protein: CASSHGDRDHNEQFF.

CDR3 nucleotide sequence: TGTGCCAGCAGCTCCGGACAACTCATGCAAGAGACCCAGTACTTC. It specifies CASSSGQLMQETQYF. The chain has TRBV7-9 and TRBJ2-5; tentatively, D is TRBD1 (5 bases). Germline V gene data show CDR1 as SEHNR and CDR2 as FQNEAQ (reference sequence). The CDR3 runs to 15 residues. The ends were cut back, 4 bases at V and 2 bases at J, with 14 bases in the middle.

This chain connects TRBV5-1 to TRBJ1-4; D not resolved. The V end was cut by 0 bases, the J end by 8 bases, with 11 bases between. In germline, CDR1 is SGHRS, CDR2 YFSETQ. The CDR3 consists of 14 residues. DNA for the CDR3: TGCGCCAGCAGCTTGGCGGAGGGTCGAGAAAAACTGTTTTTT. It specifies CASSLAEGREKLFF.

The chain recombines TRBV10-3 with TRBJ1-6; D is undetermined. The ends were cut back, 5 bases at V and 6 bases at J, with 5 bases in the middle. This CDR3 is built from 12 residues. Germline V gene sequence: CDR1 ENHRY, CDR2 SYGVKD. Here the CDR3 reads CAISMGNSPLHF. CDR3 sequence (DNA): TGTGCCATCAGTATGGGTAATTCACCCCTCCACTTT.

The chain couples TRBV19 to TRBJ1-2; a weak D match, TRBD1 (6 bases). Germline V gives CDR1 LNHDA, CDR2 SQIVND (reference sequence). V was cut by 6 bases and J by 0 bases, with 17 bases left in between. There are 16 residues in the CDR3. CDR3 protein: CASRPAGDKSNYGYTF. The CDR3, as DNA: TGTGCCAGTAGACCCGCGGGGGACAAATCTAACTATGGCTACACCTTC.

This clone was observed a handful of times. The J gene is TRBJ1-2, the V gene TRBV11-2, with TRBD1 matching over 11 bases. This CDR3 contains 16 residues. Looked up from germline, CDR1 is SGHAT and CDR2 is FQNNGV. V lost 4 bases, J lost 4 bases, and 8 bases stayed unmatched. The CDR3, as DNA: TGTGCCAGCAGCTCGTTACGGACAGGGGGCGCCTATGGCTACACCTTC. The encoded protein is CASSSLRTGGAYGYTF.

J is TRBJ2-5 and V is TRBV4-1; 8 bases agree with TRBD1. V shed 0 bases and J 5 bases; nucleotides not matched to a gene: 5. Germline V CDR1 and CDR2: MGHRA, YSYEKL. CDR3 length: 15 amino acids. CDR3 in amino acids: CASSQDVRQGETQYF. The CDR3 DNA reads TGCGCCAGCAGCCAAGATGTACGACAGGGGGAGACCCAGTACTTC.

The rearrangement joins TRBV2 to TRBJ2-7; tentatively, D is TRBD1 or TRBD2 (5 bases each). The V end lost 6 bases, the J end lost 0 bases, and 15 bases lay between the germline ends. This CDR3 contains 15 residues. The V gene's germline CDR1 is SNHLY and CDR2 FYNNEI. The CDR3 protein is CASRPTGLSSYEQYF. CDR3 sequence (DNA): TGTGCCAGCAGACCCACGGGGCTAAGCTCCTACGAGCAGTACTTC.

The chain is built from TRBV5-4 and TRBJ2-5; D may correspond to TRBD1 or TRBD2 (5 bases each). The CDR3 is 14 residues long. Germline V gene lookup returns CDR1 SGHNT and CDR2 YYREEE (reference sequence). The V end was cut by 1 base, the J end by 5 bases, with 12 bases between. In DNA form, the CDR3 reads TGTGCCAGCAGCTTGCCTGCCGGGGCGGAGACCCAGTACTTC. This sequence encodes CASSLPAGAETQYF.

This sequence joins TRBV11-2 and TRBJ1-3, with D perhaps matching TRBD1 (5 bases). The CDR3 extends over 16 amino acids. The V gene's germline CDR1 is SGHAT and CDR2 FQNNGV. V shed 5 bases and J shed 0 bases, with 14 bases lying between them. CDR3 bases: TGTGCCAGCAGCCCAAGGGACGTGAGCTCTGGAAACACCATATATTTT. Translation gives CASSPRDVSSGNTIYF.

The V call is TRBV5-1, the J call TRBJ1-1; TRBD1 matches 9 bases. Germline V gene data show CDR1 as SGHRS and CDR2 as YFSETQ. This CDR3 is 16 amino acids long. The ends lost 0 bases at V and 4 bases at J; junction bases unmatched: 7. Written as DNA, the CDR3 is TGCGCCAGCAGCTTGGCGGGACAGGGAGGGAGCACTGAAGCTTTCTTT. It is translated as CASSLAGQGGSTEAFF.